The 7 T cell receptor beta chains below all came from one sample that was sequenced in a study of cytomegalovirus exposure and HLA in healthy donors. The PCR ran on 60 Vbeta and 13 Jbeta primers. Sequencing used immunoSEQ multiplex PCR; TCRdb keeps in-frame clones, though not all of them. This table has fewer than 150,000 clones, over 70% appearing once. The specimen sequenced was PBMCs. The receptors shown here come from a female donor in good health and CMV-seropositive.

This clone has only one observation. The chain has TRBV19 and TRBJ1-5, with D maybe TRBD1 (6 bases). CDR3 length equals 15 residues. Germline assignment: CDR1 LNHDA and CDR2 SQIVND (reference sequence). V lost 5 bases to trimming and J lost 9 bases, with 20 bases between them. CDR3 sequence reads: CASSQDGTPTGPQHF. In nucleotides, the CDR3 is TGTGCCAGTAGTCAGGACGGGACACCAACAGGGCCCCAGCATTTT. Full variable domain (missing parts from reference TRBV19 and TRBJ1-5): DGGITQSPKYLFRKEGQNVTLSCEQNLNHDAMYWYRQDPGQGLRLIYYSQIVNDFQKGDIAEGYSVSREKKESFPLTVTSAQKNPTAFYLCASSQDGTPTGPQHFGDGTRLSIL.

This chain uses TRBV7-5 with TRBJ1-1. TRBV7-5 is a known pseudogene. The CDR3 consists of 16 residues. The CDR3 DNA reads as TGTGTCAGAAGCTTCGGGGGGCGCATGGGGGACACTGAAGCTTTCTTT. This encodes CVRSFGGRMGDTEAFF.

The chain has TRBV2 and TRBJ1-4, with 10 bases aligning to TRBD1. The CDR3 loop spans 13 amino acids. The V gene's germline CDR1 is SNHLY and CDR2 FYNNEI. Trimming cost V 10 bases and J 8 bases; bases outside gene matches: 7. Here the CDR3 DNA reads TGTGCCACCCAGGGACAGGGGATCGAAAAACTGTTTTTT. It yields the protein CATQGQGIEKLFF.

The chain has TRBV30 and TRBJ1-2; 8 nucleotides match TRBD1. After removal of 2 bases from V and 6 bases from J, the junction contained 2 bases not matched to a gene. The CDR3 runs to 12 residues. Germline V gene lookup returns CDR1 GTSNPN and CDR2 SVGIG (reference sequence). The CDR3 nucleotides read TGTGCCTGGAGTTCAGGGGGCCATGGCTACACCTTC. As protein: CAWSSGGHGYTF.

This rearrangement joins TRBV4-3 to TRBJ2-5, with a tentative D call TRBD2 (6 bases). The germline V gene has CDR1 LGHNA and CDR2 YSLEER. Trimming cost V 4 bases and J 5 bases, with 14 bases left between them. The CDR3 loop spans 14 amino acids. DNA of the CDR3: TGCGCCAGCAGCCGCGGACGGGGGAGCGAGACCCAGTACTTC. This gives the protein CASSRGRGSETQYF.

The chain employs TRBV7-9 and TRBJ2-5; D is unclear. The J call may be incorrect, as the DNA end agrees better with TRBJ2-7. This CDR3 is 15 amino acids long. The germline gives CDR1 SEHNR, CDR2 FQNEAQ (reference sequence). The CDR3 DNA is TGTGCCAGCAGCTTAGGGTCCGGTCCCTCCTACGAGCAGTACTTC. This sequence encodes CASSLGSGPSYEQYF.

The genes are TRBV5-8 and TRBJ2-2, with D perhaps matching TRBD2 (6 bases). The germline V gene has CDR1 SGHTS and CDR2 YDEGEE. V lost 4 bases and J 4 bases, leaving 17 bases between the germline ends. There are 16 residues in the CDR3. The CDR3: CASSSTGSTGTGELFF. The DNA of the CDR3 is TGTGCCAGCAGCAGTACCGGGAGCACGGGCACCGGGGAGCTGTTTTTT.